These 7 T cell receptor beta chains share one sample of origin, sequenced in a study of OX40 agonist ivuxolimab in advanced cancers. Libraries were prepared through the immunoSEQ multiplex PCR assay. Here the immuneACCESS table is served through TCRdb, limited to in-frame sequences with V and J called. Missing clones are a known gap in these copies; in checked studies unresolved V genes cover under half, and the rest lacks a known reason. This sample is represented by 100,000 to 150,000 clones; about 93% of them were singletons. Of the sample, about 0.15% falls within the top ten clones. Sequencing used CD4+ or CD8+ T cells sorted from blood, obtained in a trial of the OX40 agonist ivuxolimab. These receptors came from an adult with an advanced solid tumor such as melanoma, head and neck, liver or kidney cancer.

V is TRBV25-1 and J is TRBJ2-7, with 7 bases that match TRBD1. CDR1 and CDR2 (germline): MGHDK, SYGVNS. CDR3 length equals 16 residues. After removal of 4 bases from V and 4 bases from J, the junction contained 13 bases not matched to a gene. CDR3 residues: CASSAPQGVFAYEQYF. The CDR3 DNA follows: TGTGCCAGCAGTGCACCGCAGGGGGTATTTGCGTACGAGCAGTACTTC.

This clone has only one observation. The rearrangement uses TRBV19 and TRBJ2-2; D unresolved. Germline V gene data show CDR1 as LNHDA and CDR2 as SQIVND (reference sequence). The V gene lost 3 bases and the J gene lost 4 bases, with 12 bases spanning the gap. CDR3 length equals 15 residues. Written as DNA, the CDR3 is TGTGCCAGTAGTATTAGTGGGATCGCCACCGGGGAGCTGTTTTTT. Translating it yields CASSISGIATGELFF. Filled out from reference TRBV19 and TRBJ2-2, the complete variable domain reads DGGITQSPKYLFRKEGQNVTLSCEQNLNHDAMYWYRQDPGQGLRLIYYSQIVNDFQKGDIAEGYSVSREKKESFPLTVTSAQKNPTAFYLCASSISGIATGELFFGEGSRLTVL.

The rearrangement uses TRBV12-2 and TRBJ1-2. TRBV12-2 counts as a pseudogene. The CDR3 contains 14 residues. The CDR3 loop is CASRLEGLNYGYTF. The DNA of the CDR3 is TGTGCAAGTCGCTTAGAGGGCCTTAACTATGGCTACACCTTC.

CDR3 residues: CASSRLLGTGELFF. The CDR3, as DNA: TGCGCCAGCAGCCGCCTACTAGGGACCGGGGAGCTGTTTTTT. The V and J genes are TRBV4-1 and TRBJ2-2, with TRBD2 as a possible D gene (5 bases). V was clipped by 4 bases and J by 5 bases, with 11 bases between them. This CDR3 is built from 14 residues. The germline V gene has CDR1 MGHRA and CDR2 YSYEKL.

The chain recombines TRBV28 with TRBJ2-2; D is possibly TRBD2 (6 bases). The germline V and J ends were trimmed by 6 bases and 6 bases, with 17 bases remaining between them. Germline CDR1 reads MDHEN; CDR2 reads SYDVKM. The CDR3 spans 15 residues. The CDR3, as DNA: TGTGCCAGCAGGCGCCCGGGCGGGGTTTCCGGGGAGCTGTTTTTT. It is translated as CASRRPGGVSGELFF.

This clone was recorded only once. The chain employs TRBV6-5 and TRBJ2-1, with D maybe TRBD2 (5 bases). Germline V gene sequence: CDR1 MNHEY, CDR2 SVGAGI. V was shortened by 6 bases and J by 0 bases, with 9 bases between the two germline ends. This CDR3 comprises 14 residues. The CDR3 DNA sequence: TGTGCCAGCAGGAGGGATGGCTCCTACAATGAGCAGTTCTTC. Protein sequence: CASRRDGSYNEQFF.

The chain joins TRBV14 to TRBJ1-4; TRBD1 agrees at 7 bases. Looked up from germline, CDR1 is SGHDN and CDR2 is FVKESK. The CDR3 loop spans 15 amino acids. V lost 1 base and J lost 8; bases outside the gene matches: 7. DNA of the CDR3: TGTGCCAGCAGCCAAGGTGGTCCCAGGGGGGAAAAACTGTTTTTT. The encoded protein is CASSQGGPRGEKLFF.